The T cell receptor (beta chain) under discussion was sequenced for a study of blood T cell repertoires in COVID-19. Trimming at V came to 4 bases and at J to 7 bases, leaving 11 bases not matched to a gene. The CDR3 extends over 14 amino acids. Germline V gene data show CDR1 as SGHKS and CDR2 as YYEKEE (reference sequence). In the source study's methods: The authors estimated nucleated cell counts from reference gene primer amplification. Data came from immunoSEQ multiplex PCR; TCRdb stores just in-frame clones and leaves some out. V and J calls and clone size are copied from that table; D and trimming were computed from the DNA. The table lists about 100,000 clones, approximately 80% of them singletons.

This clonotype was sampled from a man aged 65-85 years with active or convalescent COVID-19. The V call is TRBV5-5, the J call TRBJ2-7; the match to TRBD1 covers 7 bases. The source material was peripheral blood. The CDR3 loop reads CASSRTGQSGEQYF. CDR3 sequence (DNA): TGTGCCAGCAGCCGGACAGGACAGTCTGGAGAGCAGTACTTC.